Listed below are T cell receptor beta chains from one sample, sequenced in a study of control samples from healthy donors and cancer patients. Data came from immunoSEQ multiplex PCR; TCRdb stores just in-frame clones and leaves some out. Of some 140,000 clones in the sample, 80% to 95% were seen once. Material: blood. The receptors shown here come from a man younger than 40 in good health. Both conserved end residues are trimmed from each CDR3. Fields, in order: J gene, V gene, D gene, CDR3 protein. A D gene is named only where the DNA matches it firmly.

J: TRBJ2-1
V: TRBV10-3
D: TRBD2
CDR3: AISNDGTSGSWSYNEQF

J: TRBJ1-4
V: TRBV25-1
D: NA
CDR3: ASSVTGHRSEKLF

J: TRBJ2-6
V: TRBV6-5
D: NA
CDR3: ASSYSQSSGANVLT

J: TRBJ2-7
V: TRBV4-2
D: NA
CDR3: ASSQDSEGRYEQY

J: TRBJ2-7
V: TRBV7-9
D: NA
CDR3: ASSFPGGGVYEQY

J: TRBJ1-1
V: TRBV21-1
D: NA
CDR3: ASSKVSQDRNMNTEAF

J: TRBJ2-7
V: TRBV11-3
D: TRBD2
CDR3: ASSFFSGSSLSEQY

J: TRBJ1-5
V: TRBV4-2
D: TRBD1
CDR3: ASSQDSGQGREPQH

J: TRBJ2-7
V: TRBV5-6
D: NA
CDR3: ASSGGRSPRDEQY

J: TRBJ2-5
V: TRBV19
D: NA
CDR3: ASSITSAGIQETQY

J: TRBJ1-3
V: TRBV25-1
D: NA
CDR3: ASSETLIDTIY

J: TRBJ1-1
V: TRBV7-9
D: NA
CDR3: ASSSTQGTQAF

J: TRBJ1-2
V: TRBV28
D: NA
CDR3: ASNGGLYGYT

J: TRBJ2-3
V: TRBV7-3
D: NA
CDR3: ASSLTTTDTQY

J: TRBJ1-2
V: TRBV12-3/TRBV12-4
D: NA
CDR3: ASSPGSVWGYT

J: TRBJ2-1
V: TRBV5-1
D: TRBD2
CDR3: ASSLAGGRAVYNEQF

J: TRBJ2-2
V: TRBV4-1
D: NA
CDR3: ASSQNDWYTGELF

J: TRBJ2-1
V: TRBV15
D: TRBD2
CDR3: ATGVGTRVHNEQF

J: TRBJ2-7
V: TRBV5-6
D: NA
CDR3: ASSLVGGPPSYEQY

J: TRBJ2-1
V: TRBV20-1
D: NA
CDR3: SASGLAREQF

J: TRBJ2-5
V: TRBV7-9
D: TRBD2
CDR3: ASSLSGGPKETQY

J: TRBJ1-2
V: TRBV6-5
D: NA
CDR3: ASRKRGFGGYT

J: TRBJ2-5
V: TRBV29-1
D: NA
CDR3: SVVVPPETQY

J: TRBJ2-7
V: TRBV28
D: NA
CDR3: ASQFDYEQY

J: TRBJ1-5
V: TRBV30
D: TRBD1
CDR3: AWTRGTGENQPQH

J: TRBJ2-2
V: TRBV5-6
D: NA
CDR3: ASSEVGTPNTGELF

J: TRBJ2-6
V: TRBV6-4
D: NA
CDR3: ASSDRAGANVLT

J: TRBJ1-2
V: TRBV4-2
D: NA
CDR3: ASSQEAGFVYGYT

J: TRBJ2-6
V: TRBV6-1
D: NA
CDR3: ASSDISGANVLT

J: TRBJ2-2
V: TRBV18
D: TRBD2
CDR3: ASSPYGGRATGELF

J: TRBJ2-5
V: TRBV2
D: TRBD2
CDR3: ASTRGGAGETQY

J: TRBJ1-2
V: TRBV7-8
D: NA
CDR3: ASSLGVGDSYGYT

J: TRBJ1-3
V: TRBV18
D: NA
CDR3: ASSDSGNTIY

J: TRBJ2-1
V: TRBV20-1
D: NA
CDR3: SAQGGNEQF

J: TRBJ2-2
V: TRBV7-6
D: TRBD2
CDR3: ASSSPSKGRGITGELF

J: TRBJ1-3
V: TRBV10-3
D: NA
CDR3: AIRTSGNRDGNTIY

J: TRBJ1-6
V: TRBV6-5
D: NA
CDR3: ASSYFGGTGSPLH

J: TRBJ2-5
V: TRBV5-1
D: NA
CDR3: ASSLLVRETQY

J: TRBJ1-5
V: TRBV2
D: NA
CDR3: ASSALQGSNQPQH

J: TRBJ1-5
V: TRBV7-8
D: NA
CDR3: ASSLSFERGNQPQH

J: TRBJ1-2
V: TRBV28
D: NA
CDR3: ASSLRRGGGYT

J: TRBJ2-7
V: TRBV11-2
D: TRBD1
CDR3: ASSSTGRQGFREQY

J: TRBJ1-6
V: TRBV6-4
D: NA
CDR3: ASSDRSNSPPH

J: TRBJ1-1
V: TRBV2
D: TRBD1
CDR3: ASSDSGTGHTEAF

J: TRBJ1-5
V: TRBV4-2
D: NA
CDR3: ASSQVVGTGNSNQPQH

J: TRBJ1-5
V: TRBV19
D: NA
CDR3: ASSIGQPSNQPQH

J: TRBJ1-2
V: TRBV5-1
D: TRBD1
CDR3: ASSWGDRDISHGYT

J: TRBJ2-1
V: TRBV27
D: TRBD1
CDR3: ASRGSRGPSYNEQF

J: TRBJ2-1
V: TRBV28
D: TRBD2
CDR3: ASSSLAGGYNEQF

J: TRBJ2-5
V: TRBV28
D: NA
CDR3: AGSYTHEGTQY

J: TRBJ2-2
V: TRBV19
D: NA
CDR3: ASSIRLSNTGELF

J: TRBJ2-1
V: TRBV7-9
D: TRBD2
CDR3: ASNFGRGRGGINEQF

J: TRBJ2-4
V: TRBV25-1
D: NA
CDR3: ASSPLKGGGLR

J: TRBJ1-1
V: TRBV5-1
D: NA
CDR3: ASSLGWENTEAF